The rows below give T cell receptor beta chains drawn from one sample of a study of response to subunit inactivated influenza vaccine. TCRdb re-analysed the RT-PCR reads in MiXCR, keeping a single row per CDR3 protein. The table has 550,000 to 650,000 distinct CDR3 sequences, 12% seen once. The sequences come from PBMCs from blood, collected on the day of vaccination. The origin of the receptors is a man aged 50-60 years who received an inactivated influenza vaccine. CDR3s leave out the opening cysteine and the closing phenylalanine or tryptophan. Each record gives: V gene, J gene, CDR3 protein.

>TRBV28|TRBJ2-1
ASRAGGPYNEQF
>TRBV4-1|TRBJ2-5
ASSQSTSGGPWQETQY
>TRBV20-1|TRBJ2-3
SASRDTPRTDTQY
>TRBV6-1|TRBJ2-7
ASIGSGRFEQY
>TRBV29-1|TRBJ2-7
SVIYPASYEQY
>TRBV12-3/TRBV12-4|TRBJ2-7
ASSQATGARYEQY
>TRBV24-1|TRBJ2-3
ATSDSDRGREDTQY
>TRBV4-3|TRBJ2-2
ASSQKIQGGELF
>TRBV14|TRBJ1-2
ASSPGAVHGYT
>TRBV4-2|TRBJ2-7
ASSQDQGTGSEQY
>TRBV12-5|TRBJ2-1
ASGLSPGLAGVGAYNEQF
>TRBV6-1|TRBJ1-1
ASSEAGMNTEAF
>TRBV7-9|TRBJ2-1
ASSLLADYNEQF
>TRBV6-2/TRBV6-3|TRBJ2-7
ASSSGGSVYEQY
>TRBV20-1|TRBJ1-3
SAHSGTGGNTIY
>TRBV6-5|TRBJ2-3
ASSYARLAASTDTQY
>TRBV12-3/TRBV12-4|TRBJ2-3
ASTSAGGTDTQY
>TRBV7-3|TRBJ2-1
ASSLQASLSSYNEQF
>TRBV27|TRBJ2-5
ASTPIGGRQETQY
>TRBV2|TRBJ2-1
ASRTSGATSSYNEQF
>TRBV19|TRBJ1-6
ASSPGGADSPLH
>TRBV5-1|TRBJ2-2
ASSLRTGDDTGELF
>TRBV3-1|TRBJ2-7
ASSQMAGGGYEQY
>TRBV5-1|TRBJ2-5
ASSPGPREETQY
>TRBV4-2|TRBJ1-1
ASSQAFEAF
>TRBV18|TRBJ2-7
ASSPTEFLEQY
>TRBV12-3/TRBV12-4|TRBJ1-2
ASSTRNRYT
>TRBV7-2|TRBJ1-5
ASSLQDSNQPQH
>TRBV12-3/TRBV12-4|TRBJ2-5
ASSGVGETQY
>TRBV30|TRBJ2-7
AWSVTGVFEQY
>TRBV29-1|TRBJ1-1
SVDVNTEAF
>TRBV6-1|TRBJ2-7
ASSGRTVYEQY
>TRBV28|TRBJ2-2
ASSRSGTTNTGELF
>TRBV10-3|TRBJ2-1
AISEGGLSYNEQF
>TRBV28|TRBJ2-7
ASSFHPTRDYEQY
>TRBV11-2|TRBJ1-2
ASRPKTGGRDYGYT
>TRBV11-2|TRBJ2-3
ASSLDTLAGDSADTQY
>TRBV7-9|TRBJ1-4
ASRDGLGEKLF
>TRBV7-3|TRBJ2-5
ASSRAPQETQY
>TRBV4-3|TRBJ2-1
ASSQDRGSNEQF
>TRBV5-1|TRBJ2-2
ASKISDTGELF
>TRBV20-1|TRBJ2-5
SARVGAPPFLETQY
>TRBV6-1|TRBJ1-5
ASSRGQDSNQPQH
>TRBV28|TRBJ2-7
ASSPNLSGSPYEQY
>TRBV15|TRBJ1-2
ATSRGAEAGYT
>TRBV15|TRBJ1-5
ATSRVGGGGNQPQH
>TRBV28|TRBJ2-7
ASTGGYEQY
>TRBV12-3/TRBV12-4|TRBJ1-3
ASSPGQVGNTIY